This T cell receptor (beta chain) was captured by sequencing in a study of response to subunit inactivated influenza vaccine. TCRdb redid the calling of the RT-PCR reads with MiXCR, one entry per CDR3 protein. The table shows just under 550,000 distinct CDR3 sequences, with 20% to 25% occurring only once. The CDR3 is made up of 16 amino acids. Germline-derived CDR1 and CDR2 are SGHKS and YYEKEE (reference sequence). The V segment lost 4 bases and the J segment 1 base; nucleotides outside the gene matches: 8. These sequences were also reported in another study, on T cells expressing NK-cell markers. From that paper: Template switching by 5'RACE with UMIs generated the TCR beta cDNA.

This clonotype was obtained from a man aged 50-59 years who received an inactivated influenza vaccine. The gene calls are TRBV5-5 and TRBJ2-1, with 7 nucleotides matching TRBD2. The sequences come from CD4+ T cells sorted from PBMCs, collected 11 to 12 days after vaccination. The CDR3, as DNA: TGTGCCAGCAGCCCGGACGGGGGGTGGTCCTACAATGAGCAGTTCTTC. As protein: CASSPDGGWSYNEQFF.